The 29 T cell receptor beta chains in this list originate from one sample, sequenced in a study of blood T cell repertoires in COVID-19. Sequencing was performed with immunoSEQ multiplex PCR; in TCRdb, only in-frame clones are kept and a portion is missing. The sample carries 350,000 to 400,000 clones, 86% recorded once. The sample comprised peripheral blood. Receptors originate from a woman aged 60-70 years with COVID-19, enrolled during active disease.

The chain is built from TRBV14 and TRBJ1-4; a possible D gene is TRBD1 (6 bases). This CDR3 contains 14 residues. Trimming removed 3 bases at V and 8 bases at J, with 13 bases between. The germline gives CDR1 SGHDN, CDR2 FVKESK. This chain's CDR3 is CASSHRGEGEKLFF. Here the CDR3 DNA reads TGTGCCAGCAGCCACAGGGGAGAGGGGGAAAAACTGTTTTTT.

This clone was seen a single time. The chain has TRBV30 and TRBJ2-7; the D gene is possibly TRBD2 (5 bases). This CDR3 is 16 amino acids long. Trimming removed 2 bases from V and 7 bases from J, with 24 bases in between. CDR1 and CDR2 from the germline V gene are GTSNPN and SVGIG (reference sequence). Written as DNA, the CDR3 is TGTGCCTGGAGTTCCCCCGCGGGCCCTCTGCCCAGAGAGCAGTACTTC. As protein: CAWSSPAGPLPREQYF.

This chain connects TRBV21-1 to TRBJ2-3; TRBD2 was called by the table and not checked on the DNA. TRBV21-1 is a recognized pseudogene. This CDR3 has 17 amino acids. CDR3 loop: CASSKGPSGGSTDTQYF. The CDR3 DNA follows: TGTGCCAGCAGCAAAGGTCCTAGCGGGGGGAGCACAGATACGCAGTATTTT.

The chain couples TRBV7-9 to TRBJ1-1, with 8 bases identical to TRBD1. Germline values: CDR1 SEHNR, CDR2 FQNEAQ (reference sequence). V trimming: 8 bases; J trimming: 2 bases; junction bases outside the gene matches: 10. The CDR3 totals 15 residues. Written as DNA, the CDR3 is TGTGCCAGCGGTCCGGGGACAGGACTTAACACTGAAGCTTTCTTT. It codes for CASGPGTGLNTEAFF. The full variable domain, rest sourced from reference TRBV7-9 and TRBJ1-1, is DTGVSQNPRHKITKRGQNVTFRCDPISEHNRLYWYRQTLGQGPEFLTYFQNEAQLEKSRLLSDRFSAERPKGSFSTLEIQRTEQGDSAMYLCASGPGTGLNTEAFFGQGTRLTVV.

The chain combines TRBV11-2 with TRBJ1-1; 8 bases line up with TRBD1. There are 14 residues in the CDR3. CDR1 and CDR2 (germline): SGHAT, FQNNGV. V was clipped by 5 bases and J by 7 bases; unmatched bases: 9. For the CDR3, the DNA is TGTGCCAGCAGCCCGATGATGACAGGGGTTGAAGCTTTCTTT. Its translation is CASSPMMTGVEAFF.

DNA of the CDR3: TGTGCCAGCAGCTTAGACGGTCAACAGGGGTACAATGAGCAGTTCTTC. Protein sequence: CASSLDGQQGYNEQFF. V and J are TRBV7-2 and TRBJ2-1; 7 bases fit TRBD1. The germline V gene encodes CDR1 SGHTA and CDR2 FQGNSA. The trim removed 1 base at V and 4 bases at J, leaving 7 bases unmatched. This CDR3 is built from 16 residues.

This sequence joins TRBV18 and TRBJ2-3; 7 bases line up with TRBD1. The CDR3 extends over 14 amino acids. Unmatched junction bases numbered 3, after V lost 2 bases and J lost 4 bases. The germline V gene encodes CDR1 KGHSH and CDR2 LQKENI. CDR3 coding DNA: TGTGCCAGCTCACCAGCCCAGGGGGCAGATACGCAGTATTTT. This codes for CASSPAQGADTQYF.

The chain uses TRBV18 and TRBJ2-7, with 8 bases that match TRBD1. Per the germline V gene, CDR1 is KGHSH and CDR2 is LQKENI. There are 13 residues in the CDR3. V gave up 4 bases and J gave up 3 bases; unmatched junction bases: 2. The CDR3 loop reads CASSLGTGYEQYF. The CDR3 region has the DNA TGTGCCAGCTCACTCGGGACAGGCTACGAGCAGTACTTC.

CDR3 in amino acids: CASSQDPGLASEQYF. The CDR3 nucleotides read TGCGCCAGCAGCCAAGATCCAGGACTAGCAAGCGAGCAGTACTTC. This chain connects TRBV4-1 to TRBJ2-7; TRBD2 agrees at 8 bases. From germline, CDR1 is MGHRA and CDR2 YSYEKL. J lost 6 bases, V lost 0 bases, and 7 bases had no gene match. The CDR3 is 15 amino acids.

This chain joins TRBV4-1 and TRBJ2-7; no clear D. Germline V gene sequence: CDR1 MGHRA, CDR2 YSYEKL. V was trimmed by 0 bases and J by 7 bases, leaving 19 bases between them. The CDR3 is 16 amino acids. The CDR3 bases are TGCGCCAGCAGCCAAGATAAGAACAGAGTACTTCGGGAGCAGTACTTC. Its protein is CASSQDKNRVLREQYF.

The genes are TRBV27 and TRBJ1-1; 8 bases fit TRBD1. V was clipped by 5 bases and J by 7 bases; unmatched bases: 6. The CDR3 length is 13 residues. Germline V gene lookup returns CDR1 MNHEY and CDR2 SMNVEV (reference sequence). DNA for the CDR3: TGTGCCAGCAGTATGACAGGGGCGATTGAAGCTTTCTTT. It yields the protein CASSMTGAIEAFF.

The chain is built from TRBV2 and TRBJ2-7; TRBD1 aligns across 10 bases. The CDR3 has 15 residues. V lost 10 bases to trimming and J lost 3 bases; unmatched junction nucleotides: 12. Germline assignment: CDR1 SNHLY and CDR2 FYNNEI. CDR3 protein: CAIRGGGTGVYEQYF. The CDR3 DNA sequence: TGTGCCATCAGGGGAGGGGGGACAGGGGTCTACGAGCAGTACTTC.

The genes are TRBV12-3 or TRBV12-4 and TRBJ1-5; D is uncertain. The CDR3 extends over 13 amino acids. Trimming shortened V by 3 bases and J by 2 bases, and 5 bases separated the two germline ends. The CDR3 nucleotides are TGTGCCAGCAGTTTTGCGGGCAATCAGCCCCAGCATTTT. Translating gives CASSFAGNQPQHF.

This clone showed up many times. The chain combines TRBV4-3 with TRBJ2-3, with a weak D call TRBD1 (6 bases). Germline loops: CDR1 LGHNA, CDR2 YSLEER. V was pared by 0 bases and J by 3 bases, with 10 bases between. The CDR3 covers 15 residues. Here the CDR3 DNA reads TGCGCCAGCAGCCAAGAAGGGCAGGGGACAGATACGCAGTATTTT. Translation gives CASSQEGQGTDTQYF.

The J gene is TRBJ2-2, the V gene TRBV3-1 (or the pseudogene TRBV3-2); 7 bases line up with TRBD1. Germline V CDR1 and CDR2: LGHDT, YNNKEL (reference sequence). V lost 6 bases, J lost 1 base, and 5 bases stayed unmatched. This CDR3 has 15 residues. CDR3 nucleotide sequence: TGTGCCAGCAGTCATAGACAGGGGAACACCGGGGAGCTGTTTTTT. Encoded protein: CASSHRQGNTGELFF.

V gene TRBV7-8 combines with J gene TRBJ1-5; 10 positions match TRBD1. Germline-derived CDR1 and CDR2 are SGHVS and FQNEAQ. The CDR3 consists of 18 residues. Trimming at V came to 5 bases and at J to 3 bases, leaving 13 bases not matched to a gene. The CDR3 sequence: CASSPRVSTGGINQPQHF. The CDR3 region has the DNA TGTGCCAGCAGCCCGAGAGTTTCGACAGGGGGCATCAATCAGCCCCAGCATTTT.

The V and J genes are TRBV14 and TRBJ2-7, with 9 bases fitting TRBD1. The CDR3 covers 15 residues. V was pared by 4 bases and J by 5 bases, with 9 bases of the junction left unmatched. Germline V gene data show CDR1 as SGHDN and CDR2 as FVKESK. The CDR3 DNA follows: TGTGCCAGCAGCCCGGTCGGGACAGGGATCCACGAGCAGTACTTC. Its translation: CASSPVGTGIHEQYF.

The V call is TRBV4-2, the J call TRBJ2-1; D is ambiguous. Looked up from germline, CDR1 is LGHNA and CDR2 is YNFKEQ. This CDR3 comprises 11 residues. Trimming took 6 bases from V and 5 from J, leaving 5 bases between them. The CDR3 nucleotides are TGTGCCAGCAGGCGGAACAATGAGCAGTTCTTC. It yields the protein CASRRNNEQFF.

The CDR3 sequence: CASSKGGRGFGATNEKLFF. CDR3 in DNA: TGTGCCAGTAGTAAGGGTGGAAGAGGGTTTGGGGCAACTAATGAAAAACTGTTTTTT. This rearrangement joins TRBV19 to TRBJ1-4, with D unresolved. V lost 4 bases and J lost 0, with 21 bases in between. The CDR3 is 19 amino acids. In germline, CDR1 is LNHDA, CDR2 SQIVND (reference sequence).

J is TRBJ1-4 and V is TRBV19; 7 nucleotides line up with TRBD1. Germline V lookup: CDR1 LNHDA, CDR2 SQIVND (reference sequence). The V gene end was trimmed by 5 bases and the J gene end by 4 bases; junction bases not matched to a gene: 4. This CDR3 has 14 residues. CDR3 DNA sequence: TGTGCCAGTAGTTTCAGACAGGGTAATGAAAAACTGTTTTTT. Translated: CASSFRQGNEKLFF.

With respect to this clone: The same CDR3 can be traced to other DNA sequences in this sample. V usage is TRBV9 and J usage is TRBJ2-6; weak D call: TRBD1 (6 bases). Germline V gives CDR1 SGDLS, CDR2 YYNGEE. This CDR3 comprises 15 residues. V dropped 4 bases and J dropped 1 base, with 9 bases sitting between them. The CDR3 DNA sequence: TGTGCCAGCAGCCTACAGGGATCTGGGGCCAACGTCCTGACTTTC. Protein product: CASSLQGSGANVLTF. Drawing the rest from reference TRBV9 and TRBJ2-6, the complete variable domain is DSGVTQTPKHLITATGQRVTLRCSPRSGDLSVYWYQQSLDQGLQFLIQYYNGEERAKGNILERFSAQQFPDLHSELNLSSLELGDSALYFCASSLQGSGANVLTFGAGSRLTVL.

This chain joins TRBV6-5 and TRBJ1-2; 9 bases are shared with TRBD1. The CDR3 extends over 16 amino acids. From germline, CDR1 is MNHEY and CDR2 SVGAGI. V trimming: 0 bases; J trimming: 5 bases; junction bases outside the gene matches: 7. The CDR3 loop is CASSYSKQGARYGYTF. DNA of the CDR3: TGTGCCAGCAGTTACTCGAAACAGGGGGCACGATATGGCTACACCTTC.

The chain employs TRBV6-6 and TRBJ1-2; no clear D gene. Germline V gives CDR1 MNHNY, CDR2 SVGAGI (reference sequence). V gave up 4 bases and J gave up 1 base, with 16 bases separating them. There are 16 residues in the CDR3. CDR3 bases: TGTGCCAGCAGTTTAGTCGCTTACTCGCTTAACTATGGCTACACCTTC. Its protein product is CASSLVAYSLNYGYTF.

The genes are TRBV19 and TRBJ2-3; D may be TRBD2 (6 bases). The CDR3 loop spans 14 amino acids. Trimming cost V 6 bases and J 7 bases, with 17 bases left between them. Germline values: CDR1 LNHDA, CDR2 SQIVND (reference sequence). The CDR3, as DNA: TGTGCCAGTAGAGCTGGGGTGGGGGGATATACGCAGTATTTT. It encodes CASRAGVGGYTQYF.

This clone was picked up one time. The chain's CDR3 is CASDKGRGYGYTF. The DNA of the CDR3 is TGTGCCAGTGATAAAGGGAGGGGGTATGGCTACACCTTC. The chain recombines TRBV19 with TRBJ1-2; perhaps TRBD1 as D (6 bases). Trimming pared 8 bases from V and 5 bases from J, leaving 15 bases between. Germline-derived CDR1 and CDR2 are LNHDA and SQIVND (reference sequence). This CDR3 region has 13 residues.

This clone came up a few times. The chain links TRBV7-2 to TRBJ2-7; 9 bases align to TRBD1. From germline, CDR1 is SGHTA and CDR2 FQGNSA. The CDR3 is 14 amino acids. V shed 5 bases, J shed 2 bases, and the junction held 4 bases outside the gene matches. This chain's CDR3 is CASSPGQGAYEQYF. CDR3 nucleotides: TGTGCCAGCAGCCCGGGACAGGGCGCCTACGAGCAGTACTTC.

The chain joins TRBV18 to TRBJ2-3; possible D gene TRBD2, 5 bases. The CDR3 covers 14 residues. The ends were cut back, 1 base at V and 2 bases at J, with 7 bases in the middle. From germline, CDR1 is KGHSH and CDR2 LQKENI. The CDR3 reads CASSPRRLTDTQYF. The DNA of the CDR3 is TGTGCCAGCTCACCACGGAGGCTCACAGATACGCAGTATTTT.

Comment on this clone: The same CDR3 arises from other DNA sequences in this sample as well. The chain employs TRBV5-1 and TRBJ2-5; 11 nucleotides align to TRBD2. The CDR3 totals 15 residues. Trimming cost V 0 bases and J 4 bases; bases outside gene matches: 2. Germline CDR1 SGHRS, CDR2 YFSETQ. CDR3 sequence: CASSLGLAGGETQYF. CDR3 sequence (DNA): TGCGCCAGCAGCTTGGGCCTAGCGGGGGGAGAGACCCAGTACTTC.

The CDR3 protein is CASSFYRGNEKLFF. DNA of the CDR3: TGTGCCAGCAGTTTTTACAGGGGTAATGAAAAACTGTTTTTT. V and J are TRBV6-6 and TRBJ1-4; 7 bases are shared with TRBD1. This CDR3 has 14 amino acids. J lost 4 bases, V lost 4 bases, and 3 bases had no gene match. CDR1 and CDR2 from the germline V gene are MNHNY and SVGAGI (reference sequence).